Below, 11 T cell receptor beta chains from the same sample are listed, as sequenced in a study of PD-1 and CTLA-4 blockade in melanoma. Profiled with immunoSEQ multiplex PCR; TCRdb holds only in-frame clones, not every one. The repertoire holds roughly 30,000 clones, about 89% seen once, with around 8.7% in the top ten. Here the sequenced sample was CD8+ T cells from peripheral blood, taken before anti-PD-1 treatment. Source of these receptors: a human donor with melanoma.

The chain uses TRBV6-5 and TRBJ2-7; 7 nucleotides align to TRBD1. Trimming took 5 bases from V and 3 from J; bases not matched to a gene: 7. The germline V gene has CDR1 MNHEY and CDR2 SVGAGI. The CDR3 loop spans 14 amino acids. CDR3 loop: CASSLRDSFYEQYF. The CDR3 DNA reads as TGTGCCAGCAGTCTCCGGGACAGTTTCTACGAGCAGTACTTC.

This sequence joins TRBV14 and TRBJ2-1; 8 bases agree with TRBD1. Germline CDR1 and CDR2: SGHDN and FVKESK. V lost 5 bases, J lost 4 bases, and 10 bases stayed unmatched. The CDR3 runs to 16 residues. The CDR3 DNA reads as TGTGCCAGCAGCGAATTGACAGGGGACTCTTACAATGAGCAGTTCTTC. This encodes CASSELTGDSYNEQFF.

The rearrangement joins TRBV14 to TRBJ2-1; perhaps TRBD2 as D (5 bases). CDR1 SGHDN and CDR2 FVKESK come from the germline V gene. The CDR3 consists of 14 residues. The V and J ends lost 0 bases and 6 bases respectively, with 9 bases between them. In DNA, the CDR3 is TGTGCCAGCAGCCAAGATATTCGGGGCAATGAGCAGTTCTTC. The encoded protein is CASSQDIRGNEQFF.

The chain recombines TRBV27 with TRBJ1-5; no definite D call. The CDR3 consists of 15 residues. Trimming cost V 3 bases and J 1 base, with 10 bases left between them. In germline, CDR1 is MNHEY, CDR2 SMNVEV (reference sequence). The DNA of the CDR3 is TGTGCCAGCAGTTTGCGGGGTTTGAGCAATCAGCCCCAGCATTTT. It yields the protein CASSLRGLSNQPQHF.

The genes are TRBV12-3 or TRBV12-4 and TRBJ2-1; D uncertain. The CDR3 is 12 residues long. Trimming left V 4 bases short and J 9 bases short, with 10 bases between. The CDR3 here is CASSYLEVEQFF. For the CDR3, the DNA is TGTGCCAGCAGTTATTTAGAGGTTGAGCAGTTCTTC.

The chain is built from TRBV29-1 and TRBJ1-1; tentatively, D is TRBD1 (5 bases). The CDR3 has 13 amino acids. CDR1 is SQVTM, CDR2 ANQGSEA, per germline. V was clipped by 7 bases and J by 4 bases, with 16 bases between them. The CDR3 DNA sequence: TGCAGCGCCGGAGAGGCAGGGAGCACTGAAGCTTTCTTT. Amino acids: CSAGEAGSTEAFF.

There are a few counts of this clone. The chain carries TRBV7-9 and TRBJ2-7; D is ambiguous. V lost 1 base to trimming and J lost 0 bases, with 4 bases between them. The CDR3 has 13 residues. Germline V gene lookup returns CDR1 SEHNR and CDR2 FQNEAQ (reference sequence). In nucleotides, the CDR3 is TGTGCCAGCAGCTTAGATGGCTCCTACGAGCAGTACTTC. The encoded protein is CASSLDGSYEQYF. Looking up the rest from reference TRBV7-9 and TRBJ2-7 gives the full variable domain: DTGVSQNPRHKITKRGQNVTFRCDPISEHNRLYWYRQTLGQGPEFLTYFQNEAQLEKSRLLSDRFSAERPKGSFSTLEIQRTEQGDSAMYLCASSLDGSYEQYFGPGTRLTVT.

The J gene is TRBJ2-7, the V gene TRBV18; TRBD1 aligns across 10 bases. Trimming cost V 6 bases and J 6 bases; bases outside gene matches: 5. The CDR3 loop spans 13 amino acids. Germline CDR1 is KGHSH and CDR2 is LQKENI. CDR3 region: CASSMTGGVEQYF. The CDR3 coding sequence is TGTGCCAGCTCGATGACAGGGGGCGTCGAGCAGTACTTC.

This sequence joins TRBV28 and TRBJ2-3; 7 positions agree with TRBD2. Germline V gene sequence: CDR1 MDHEN, CDR2 SYDVKM. This CDR3 has 16 residues. V lost 3 bases to trimming and J lost 5 bases; unmatched junction nucleotides: 11. In nucleotides, the CDR3 is TGTGCCAGCAGTTTCGGAACGGGGAGGGCCGGAGATACGCAGTATTTT. It codes for CASSFGTGRAGDTQYF.

The chain carries TRBV18 and TRBJ2-7; D is unresolved. CDR3 length: 14 amino acids. Germline lookup yields CDR1 KGHSH and CDR2 LQKENI. V was shortened by 2 bases and J by 0 bases, with 8 bases between the two germline ends. The CDR3 sequence is CASSPAALSYEQYF. CDR3 nucleotides: TGTGCCAGCTCACCAGCAGCCCTCTCCTACGAGCAGTACTTC. Filled out from reference TRBV18 and TRBJ2-7, the complete variable domain reads NAGVMQNPRHLVRRRGQEARLRCSPMKGHSHVYWYRQLPEEGLKFMVYLQKENIIDESGMPKERFSAEFPKEGPSILRIQQVVRGDSAAYFCASSPAALSYEQYFGPGTRLTVT.

The chain joins TRBV7-2 to TRBJ2-2; D is uncertain. CDR3 size: 17 residues. In germline, CDR1 is SGHTA, CDR2 FQGNSA. Trimming removed 2 bases from V and 7 bases from J, with 20 bases in between. Here the CDR3 DNA reads TGTGCCAGCAGCTTACCCCGCGACCTACCCTCGAACGGGGAGCTGTTTTTT. It is translated as CASSLPRDLPSNGELFF.